What follows describes a single T cell receptor beta chain. This sample is drawn from a study of OX40 agonist ivuxolimab in advanced cancers. Study-level background: The treatment was a fully human IgG2 OX40 agonist, ivuxolimab.

Cycle 7 day 1, cycle 4 day 1, and baseline were the timepoints at which blood was sampled. The table came from immunoSEQ multiplex PCR; TCRdb's copy has only in-frame clones and leaves some out. Here the sample spans tens of thousands of clones, approximately 92% being singletons. The J segment lost 3 bases and the V segment lost 4 bases, leaving 9 bases of the junction unmatched. This CDR3 region has 16 residues. CDR1 and CDR2 (germline): SGHVS, FQNEAQ. The sequence derives from an adult with an advanced solid tumor such as melanoma, head and neck, liver or kidney cancer. Sample: CD4+ or CD8+ T cells sorted from blood, taken in a trial of the OX40 agonist ivuxolimab. The chain links TRBV7-8 to TRBJ2-3, with 8 bases matching TRBD2. For the CDR3, the DNA is TGTGCCAGCAGCTCTTCGTTAGCGGGGAGGACAGATACGCAGTATTTT. Protein: CASSSSLAGRTDTQYF.